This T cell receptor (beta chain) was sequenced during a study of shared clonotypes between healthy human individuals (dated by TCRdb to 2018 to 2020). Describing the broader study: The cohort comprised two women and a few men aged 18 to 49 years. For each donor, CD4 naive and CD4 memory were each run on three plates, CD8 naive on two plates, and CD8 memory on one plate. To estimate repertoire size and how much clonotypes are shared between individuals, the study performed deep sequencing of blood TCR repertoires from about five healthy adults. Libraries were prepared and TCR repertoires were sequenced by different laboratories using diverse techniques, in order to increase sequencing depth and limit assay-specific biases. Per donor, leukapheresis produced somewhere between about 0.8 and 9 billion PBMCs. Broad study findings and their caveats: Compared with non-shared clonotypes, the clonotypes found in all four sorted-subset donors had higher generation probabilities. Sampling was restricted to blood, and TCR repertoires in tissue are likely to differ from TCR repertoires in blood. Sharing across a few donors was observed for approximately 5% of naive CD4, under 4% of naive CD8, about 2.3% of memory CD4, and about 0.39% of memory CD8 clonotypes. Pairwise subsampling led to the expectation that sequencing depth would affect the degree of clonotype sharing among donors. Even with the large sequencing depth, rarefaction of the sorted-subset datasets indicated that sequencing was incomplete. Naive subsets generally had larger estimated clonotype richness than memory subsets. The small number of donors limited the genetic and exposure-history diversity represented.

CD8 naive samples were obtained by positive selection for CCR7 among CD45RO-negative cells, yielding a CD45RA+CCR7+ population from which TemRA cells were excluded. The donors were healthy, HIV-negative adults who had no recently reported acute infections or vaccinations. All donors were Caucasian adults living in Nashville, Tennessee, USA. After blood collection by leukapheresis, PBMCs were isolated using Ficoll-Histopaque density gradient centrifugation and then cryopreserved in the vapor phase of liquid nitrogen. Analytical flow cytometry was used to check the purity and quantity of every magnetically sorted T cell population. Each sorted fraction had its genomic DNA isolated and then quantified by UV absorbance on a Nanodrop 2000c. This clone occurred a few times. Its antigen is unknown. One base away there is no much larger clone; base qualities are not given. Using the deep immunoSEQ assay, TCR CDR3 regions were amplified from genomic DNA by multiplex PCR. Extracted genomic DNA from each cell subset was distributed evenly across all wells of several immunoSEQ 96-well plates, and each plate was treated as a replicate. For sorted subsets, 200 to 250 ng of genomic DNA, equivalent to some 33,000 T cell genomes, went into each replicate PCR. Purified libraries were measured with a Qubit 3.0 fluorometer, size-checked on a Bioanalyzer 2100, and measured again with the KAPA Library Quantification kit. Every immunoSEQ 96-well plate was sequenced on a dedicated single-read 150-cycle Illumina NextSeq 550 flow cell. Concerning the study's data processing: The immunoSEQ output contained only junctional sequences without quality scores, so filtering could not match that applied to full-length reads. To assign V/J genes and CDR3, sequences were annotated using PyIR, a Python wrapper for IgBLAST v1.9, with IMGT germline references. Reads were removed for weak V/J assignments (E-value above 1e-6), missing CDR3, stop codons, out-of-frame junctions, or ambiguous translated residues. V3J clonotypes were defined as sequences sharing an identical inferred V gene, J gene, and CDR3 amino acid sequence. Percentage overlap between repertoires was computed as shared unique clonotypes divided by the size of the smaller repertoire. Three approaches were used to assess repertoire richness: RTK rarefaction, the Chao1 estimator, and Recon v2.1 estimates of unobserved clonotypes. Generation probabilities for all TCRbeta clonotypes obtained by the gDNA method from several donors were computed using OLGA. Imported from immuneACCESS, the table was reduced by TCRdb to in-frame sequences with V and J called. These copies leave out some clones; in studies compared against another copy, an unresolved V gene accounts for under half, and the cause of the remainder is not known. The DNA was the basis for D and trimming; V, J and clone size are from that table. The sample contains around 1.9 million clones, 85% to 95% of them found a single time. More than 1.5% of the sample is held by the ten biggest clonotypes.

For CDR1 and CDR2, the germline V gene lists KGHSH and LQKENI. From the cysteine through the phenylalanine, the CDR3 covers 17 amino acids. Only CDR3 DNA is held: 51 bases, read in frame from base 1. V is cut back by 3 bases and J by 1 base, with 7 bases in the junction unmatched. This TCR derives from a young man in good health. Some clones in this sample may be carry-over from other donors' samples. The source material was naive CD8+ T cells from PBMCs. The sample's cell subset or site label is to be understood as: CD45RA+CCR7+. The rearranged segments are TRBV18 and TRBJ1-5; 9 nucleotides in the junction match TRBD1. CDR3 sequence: CASSPYWTGASNQPQHF. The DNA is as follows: TGTGCCAGCTCACCCTATTGGACAGGGGCGAGCAATCAGCCCCAGCATTTT.